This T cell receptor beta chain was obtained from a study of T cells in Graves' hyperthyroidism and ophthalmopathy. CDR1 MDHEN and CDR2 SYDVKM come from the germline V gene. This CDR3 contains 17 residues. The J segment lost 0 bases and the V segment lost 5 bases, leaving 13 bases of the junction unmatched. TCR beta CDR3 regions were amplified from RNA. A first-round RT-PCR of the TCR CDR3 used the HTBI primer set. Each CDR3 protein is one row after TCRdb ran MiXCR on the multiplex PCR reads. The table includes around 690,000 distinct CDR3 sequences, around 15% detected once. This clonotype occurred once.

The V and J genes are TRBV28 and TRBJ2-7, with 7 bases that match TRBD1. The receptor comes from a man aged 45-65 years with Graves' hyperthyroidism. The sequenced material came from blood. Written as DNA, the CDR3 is TGTGCCAGCAGTGGAAACTACAGGGGTGGCACCTCCTACGAGCAGTACTTC. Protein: CASSGNYRGGTSYEQYF.